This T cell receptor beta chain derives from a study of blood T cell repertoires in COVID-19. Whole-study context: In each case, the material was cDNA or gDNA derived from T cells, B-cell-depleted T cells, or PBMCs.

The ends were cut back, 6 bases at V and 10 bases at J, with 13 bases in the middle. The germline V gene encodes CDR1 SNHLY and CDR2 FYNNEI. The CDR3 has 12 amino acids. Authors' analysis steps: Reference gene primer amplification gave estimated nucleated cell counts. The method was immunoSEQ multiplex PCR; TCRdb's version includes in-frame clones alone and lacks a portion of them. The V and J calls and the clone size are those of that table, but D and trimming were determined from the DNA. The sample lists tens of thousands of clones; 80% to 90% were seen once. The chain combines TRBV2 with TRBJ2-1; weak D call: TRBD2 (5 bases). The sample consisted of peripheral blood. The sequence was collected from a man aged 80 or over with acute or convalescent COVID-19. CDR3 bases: TGTGCCAGCAGACTGGAGGTGGAGGAGCAGTTCTTC. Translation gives CASRLEVEEQFF.